The rows below give T cell receptor beta chains drawn from one sample of a study of T cell responses to AZD1222 COVID-19 vaccine. Profiling relied on immunoSEQ multiplex PCR, and the TCRdb table lists in-frame clones only, not all of them. Here the sample spans some 120,000 clones, about 88% being singletons. Material: peripheral blood, obtained 28 days after the second AZD1222 dose. These receptor sequences come from an adult who received the AZD1222 COVID-19 vaccine. Each CDR3 is given with its conserved first and last residue. A D gene is named only where the DNA matches it firmly. Clone size is not always given. Where it is, it says once, few, many or a class for expanded clones.

d_gene | j_gene | v_gene | abundance | CDR3aa | CDR3nt
NA | TRBJ1-1 | TRBV11-2 | once | CASSLTEMRAFF | TGTGCCAGCAGCTTAACGGAAATGAGGGCTTTCTTT
NA | TRBJ2-2 | TRBV19 | NA | CASSIGAGPGELFF | TGTGCCAGTAGTATAGGGGCAGGACCCGGGGAGCTGTTTTTT
TRBD2 | TRBJ2-3 | TRBV13 | NA | CASSLRLAGGPKDTQYF | TGTGCCAGCAGCTTGCGACTAGCGGGGGGGCCTAAAGATACGCAGTATTTT
NA | TRBJ2-3 | TRBV7-3 | few | CASSQLSDTQYF | TGTGCCAGCAGCCAGTTGTCAGATACGCAGTATTTT
NA | TRBJ2-2 | TRBV5-1 | NA | CASSFLGATGELFF | TGCGCCAGCAGCTTTTTGGGGGCCACCGGGGAGCTGTTTTTT
TRBD2 | TRBJ2-2 | TRBV7-3 | NA | CASSPAGLGELFF | TGTGCCAGCAGCCCAGCGGGGCTGGGGGAGCTGTTTTTT
TRBD2 | TRBJ2-1 | TRBV7-9 | NA | CASSTSSGIFSYNEQFF | TGTGCCAGCAGCACATCTAGCGGGATCTTTTCCTACAATGAGCAGTTCTTC
NA | TRBJ1-1 | TRBV7-2 | NA | CASSFERNTEAFF | TGTGCCAGCAGCTTTGAGAGGAACACTGAAGCTTTCTTT
NA | TRBJ1-4 | TRBV7-9 | NA | CASSLGRATNEKLFF | TGTGCCAGCAGCTTAGGTCGGGCAACTAATGAAAAACTGTTTTTT
TRBD1 | TRBJ2-1 | TRBV28 | NA | CASSLSGTGLNNEQFF | TGTGCCAGCAGTTTATCGGGGACAGGGTTAAACAATGAGCAGTTCTTC
NA | TRBJ2-7 | TRBV18 | NA | CASSRDRQEQYF | TGTGCCAGCTCAAGAGATCGACAGGAGCAGTACTTC
NA | TRBJ1-6 | TRBV11-3 | few | CASSLGDNSPLHF | TGTGCCAGCAGCTTAGGTGATAATTCACCCCTCCACTTT
TRBD1 | TRBJ1-1 | TRBV4-2 | once | CASSQVDRVGFF | TGTGCCAGCAGCCAAGTGGACAGGGTGGGTTTCTTT
NA | TRBJ1-6 | TRBV13 | NA | CASSISGLGSPLHF | TGTGCCAGCAGCATCAGCGGCCTCGGTTCACCCCTCCACTTT
TRBD1 | TRBJ2-2 | TRBV28 | NA | CASSLQPYPGGETGELFF | TGTGCCAGCAGTCTCCAACCCTACCCAGGGGGTGAAACCGGGGAGCTGTTTTTT
NA | TRBJ2-2 | TRBV13 | NA | CASSMPVGTPGELFF | TGTGCCAGCAGCATGCCGGTCGGGACACCCGGGGAGCTGTTTTTT
TRBD1 | TRBJ1-1 | TRBV29-1 | NA | CSDSGQGKGAEAFF | TGCAGCGACTCCGGACAGGGCAAGGGGGCTGAAGCTTTCTTT
NA | TRBJ2-2 | TRBV7-6 | NA | CASSLMGTGELFF | TGTGCCAGCAGCTTAATGGGCACCGGGGAGCTGTTTTTT
TRBD1 | TRBJ2-1 | TRBV7-9 | NA | CASSFSGQPQFF | TGTGCCAGCAGCTTTTCGGGACAGCCGCAGTTCTTC
NA | TRBJ1-1 | TRBV6-6 | NA | CASIARANTEAFF | TGTGCCAGCATCGCGAGGGCAAACACTGAAGCTTTCTTT
TRBD2 | TRBJ2-3 | TRBV5-4 | NA | CASSFDVRGGYTQYF | TGTGCCAGCAGCTTTGACGTGCGGGGGGGCTATACGCAGTATTTT
NA | TRBJ1-1 | TRBV11-2 | NA | CASSQDPFWATEAFF | TGTGCCAGCAGCCAAGACCCGTTCTGGGCCACTGAAGCTTTCTTT
NA | TRBJ2-5 | TRBV20-1 | NA | CSARGETQYF | TGCAGTGCTAGAGGCGAGACCCAGTACTTC
TRBD1 | TRBJ1-2 | TRBV2 | NA | CASRGQGWGYTF | TGTGCCAGCAGGGGACAGGGCTGGGGCTACACCTTC
NA | TRBJ2-1 | TRBV30 | NA | CAWREVRQFF | TGTGCCTGGAGGGAGGTGAGGCAGTTCTTC
NA | TRBJ2-7 | TRBV18 | few | CASSPGSSYEQYF | TGTGCCAGCTCACCAGGGAGCTCCTACGAGCAGTACTTC
NA | TRBJ1-5 | TRBV15 | NA | CATSRGRQPQHF | TGTGCCACCAGCAGGGGGCGCCAGCCCCAGCATTTT
TRBD2 | TRBJ2-1 | TRBV5-4 | NA | CASSSRHAGGPGEQFF | TGTGCCAGCAGCTCCCGTCATGCGGGGGGGCCCGGTGAGCAGTTCTTC
TRBD1 | TRBJ1-2 | TRBV27 | NA | CASSLSGGTGSGYTF | TGTGCCAGCAGTTTATCGGGAGGGACAGGGTCGGGCTACACCTTC
NA | TRBJ1-5 | TRBV1 | NA | CTSSQRSGQGASQPQHF | TGCACCAGCAGCCAGCGTTCGGGACAGGGGGCGAGTCAGCCCCAGCATTTT
NA | TRBJ1-3 | TRBV19 | once | CASSIVGQGYPGNTIYF | TGTGCCAGTAGTATAGTAGGCCAGGGGTATCCGGGAAACACCATATATTTT
NA | TRBJ2-5 | TRBV2 | few | CASGRDSLNQETQYF | TGTGCCAGCGGTCGGGACTCGCTGAACCAAGAGACCCAGTACTTC
TRBD1 | TRBJ1-2 | TRBV6-5 | NA | CAIAQGLAGYTF | TGTGCCATTGCACAGGGGTTGGCTGGCTACACCTTC
NA | TRBJ1-6 | TRBV25-1 | once | CASSDNRRINSPLHF | TGTGCCAGCAGTGACAACAGGCGGATTAATTCACCCCTCCACTTT
NA | TRBJ1-4 | TRBV18 | NA | CASRELDAGGEKLFF | TGTGCCAGCCGCGAACTGGACGCCGGGGGTGAAAAACTGTTTTTT
NA | TRBJ2-5 | TRBV3-1/TRBV3-2 | NA | CASSLSETSQETQYF | TGTGCCAGCAGCCTTAGTGAGACTAGCCAAGAGACCCAGTACTTC
NA | TRBJ1-6 | TRBV5-6 | NA | CASSGWGNSPLHF | TGTGCCAGCAGCGGGTGGGGGAATTCACCCCTCCACTTT
NA | TRBJ2-5 | TRBV27 | NA | CASSPAAWETQYF | TGTGCCAGCAGTCCCGCGGCGTGGGAGACCCAGTACTTC
NA | TRBJ2-6 | TRBV25-1 | NA | CASSESGTRSGANVLTF | TGTGCCAGCAGTGAGTCTGGGACCCGATCTGGGGCCAACGTCCTGACTTTC
NA | TRBJ1-1 | TRBV29-1 | NA | CSVGLQGTEAFF | TGCAGCGTTGGGTTACAGGGCACTGAAGCTTTCTTT
NA | TRBJ2-6 | TRBV9 | once | CASSVARTSGANVLTF | TGTGCCAGCAGCGTCGCCCGGACATCCGGGGCCAACGTCCTGACTTTC
NA | TRBJ1-2 | TRBV7-9 | few | CASSQDGDGYTF | TGTGCCAGCAGCCAGGACGGAGATGGCTACACCTTC
TRBD1 | TRBJ1-2 | TRBV19 | NA | CASSFDRERLYTF | TGTGCCAGTAGTTTCGACAGGGAAAGACTCTACACCTTC
NA | TRBJ2-7 | TRBV7-2 | once | CASSLAPGDEQYF | TGTGCCAGCAGCTTAGCCCCAGGGGACGAGCAGTACTTC
TRBD1 | TRBJ2-3 | TRBV5-1 | NA | CASSKEGTDHTDTQYF | TGCGCCAGCAGCAAGGAAGGGACAGACCACACAGATACGCAGTATTTT